One sample yielded the 3 T cell receptor beta chains listed below, sequenced in a study of metastatic and nonmetastatic thyroid tumors. TCRdb reprocessed the PCR reads using MiXCR. The repertoire holds some 16,000 clones, with around 24% as singletons. Ahead of thyroid surgery, no patient had received treatment of any kind. The specimen was tumor tissue. Receptors were obtained from a male donor with papillary thyroid cancer or a benign thyroid nodule (not recorded which). Some clones in this sample may be carry-over from other donors' samples.

The V call is TRBV28, the J call TRBJ2-7, with a tentative D call TRBD1 (5 bases). Germline V gene sequence: CDR1 MDHEN, CDR2 SYDVKM. Trimming left V 7 bases short and J 9 bases short, with 16 bases between. The CDR3 runs to 12 residues. CDR3 DNA sequence: TGTGCCAGCACCCACCCAAGGGGTACGCAGTACTTC. The encoded protein is CASTHPRGTQYF.

In its sample, this clone was seen many times. A much larger clone differs from this one at a single base, so this may be a read error. The same CDR3 also results from other DNA sequences found in this sample. The chain recombines TRBV10-3 with TRBJ2-5; D remains unclear. The CDR3 spans 13 residues. Germline lookup yields CDR1 ENHRY and CDR2 SYGVKD. The CDR3 protein is CAISEWLRETQYF. DNA of the CDR3: TGCGCCATCAGTGAGTGGTTAAGAGAGACCCAGTACTTC.

The V and J genes are TRBV28 and TRBJ2-7; TRBD2 is a possible D gene (5 bases). Trimming took off 2 bases at V and 5 bases at J, with 7 bases between the two ends. CDR3 length: 12 residues. Germline V gene data show CDR1 as MDHEN and CDR2 as SYDVKM. This CDR3 reads CASSLMGDEQYF. In nucleotides, the CDR3 is TGTGCCAGCAGTTTAATGGGAGACGAGCAGTACTTC.